The rows below give T cell receptor beta chains drawn from one sample of a study of blood T cell repertoires in COVID-19. Repertoires were generated with immunoSEQ multiplex PCR, while TCRdb's copy carries only in-frame clones and drops some. The sample carries 50,000 to 55,000 clones, about nine tenths recorded once. The source material was peripheral blood. These TCRs come from a man older than 75 with acute or convalescent COVID-19. Each CDR3 is given with its conserved first and last residue. A D gene is named only where the DNA matches it firmly. The size field is filled for only some rows; it gives once, few, many or a size class.

j_gene,len,d_gene,abundance,v_gene,CDR3aa,CDR3nt
TRBJ1-5,18,TRBD1,.,TRBV24-1,CATSGPGQGAQGNQPQHF,TGTGCCACCAGTGGACCGGGACAGGGGGCACAGGGCAATCAGCCCCAGCATTTT
TRBJ1-2,14,.,once,TRBV11-2,CASSLDFTVYGYTF,TGTGCCAGCAGCTTAGATTTCACGGTTTATGGCTACACCTTC
TRBJ2-1,15,TRBD1,.,TRBV3-1/TRBV3-2,CASSQGQGSHNEQFF,TGTGCCAGCAGCCAGGGACAGGGGTCTCACAATGAGCAGTTCTTC
TRBJ1-5,14,.,.,TRBV6-5,CASSSSRGNQPQHF,TGTGCCAGCAGTTCCTCCAGGGGCAATCAGCCCCAGCATTTT
TRBJ2-3,16,TRBD1,.,TRBV15,CATSRDYRGDTDTQYF,TGTGCCACCAGCAGGGACTACAGGGGGGACACAGATACGCAGTATTTT
TRBJ2-2,15,.,few,TRBV7-7,CASRRLQGNTGELFF,TGTGCTAGCAGGCGGCTCCAAGGAAACACCGGGGAGCTGTTTTTT
TRBJ1-4,15,.,once,TRBV7-2,CASSFRGARDEKLFF,TGTGCCAGCAGCTTTCGGGGGGCGCGCGATGAAAAACTGTTTTTT
TRBJ1-3,12,TRBD1,.,TRBV6-6,CAGQGSGNTIYF,TGTGCCGGACAGGGCTCTGGAAACACCATATATTTT
TRBJ1-3,16,.,.,TRBV11-3,CASSKRSGMDGNTIYF,TGTGCCAGCAGCAAACGCAGCGGTATGGATGGAAACACCATATATTTT
TRBJ2-7,15,TRBD2,.,TRBV3-1/TRBV3-2,CAPKEEAGDSYEQYF,TGTGCCCCAAAGGAAGAAGCGGGGGACTCCTACGAGCAGTACTTC
TRBJ2-1,13,TRBD1,once,TRBV10-1,CASSGTGLDEQFF,TGCGCCAGCAGTGGGACAGGGTTGGATGAGCAGTTCTTC
TRBJ2-7,16,TRBD2,few,TRBV2,CASRDSPGLASHEQYF,TGTGCCAGCAGAGATTCCCCGGGACTAGCTTCCCACGAGCAGTACTTC
TRBJ2-7,17,TRBD2,once,TRBV6-2/TRBV6-3,CASSYRRGVGGDYEQYF,TGTGCCAGCAGTTACCGACGAGGGGTCGGGGGGGACTACGAGCAGTACTTC
TRBJ2-5,16,.,once,TRBV5-4,CASSLGAPGNQETQYF,TGTGCCAGCAGCTTGGGGGCTCCCGGGAACCAAGAGACCCAGTACTTC
TRBJ2-5,15,.,.,TRBV12-5,CASGALRGHQETQYF,TGTGCTAGTGGTGCCCTCAGGGGACACCAAGAGACCCAGTACTTC
TRBJ2-5,14,TRBD2,.,TRBV7-7,CASSSSGRGETQYF,TGTGCTAGCAGCTCCTCGGGGCGGGGGGAGACCCAGTACTTC
TRBJ2-2,17,.,.,TRBV13,CASSPSPGFLNTGELFF,TGTGCCAGCAGTCCCTCACCGGGGTTTCTAAACACCGGGGAGCTGTTTTTT
TRBJ2-4,15,.,.,TRBV19,CASSIYGQGRNIQYF,TGTGCCAGTAGTATTTATGGGCAGGGGAGAAACATTCAGTACTTC
TRBJ2-3,16,.,.,TRBV7-6,CASSKILERSTDTQYF,TGTGCCAGCAGCAAGATACTCGAGCGGAGCACAGATACGCAGTATTTT
TRBJ1-2,14,.,.,TRBV10-3,CAISESGGGYGYTF,TGTGCCATCAGTGAGTCGGGAGGGGGCTATGGCTACACCTTC
TRBJ2-3,15,TRBD2,.,TRBV11-2,CASTRAGGPTDTQYF,TGTGCCAGCACCCGCGCGGGGGGGCCAACAGATACGCAGTATTTT
TRBJ2-1,16,TRBD1,.,TRBV6-6,CASSAGTDLSYNEQFF,TGTGCCAGCAGCGCCGGGACAGATCTCTCCTACAATGAGCAGTTCTTC
TRBJ1-4,16,.,.,TRBV10-3,CAISEGPGATNEKLFF,TGTGCCATCAGTGAAGGACCGGGGGCAACTAATGAAAAACTGTTTTTT
TRBJ1-5,13,.,.,TRBV10-3,CAISTRINQPQHF,TGTGCCATCAGTACAAGAATTAATCAGCCCCAGCATTTT